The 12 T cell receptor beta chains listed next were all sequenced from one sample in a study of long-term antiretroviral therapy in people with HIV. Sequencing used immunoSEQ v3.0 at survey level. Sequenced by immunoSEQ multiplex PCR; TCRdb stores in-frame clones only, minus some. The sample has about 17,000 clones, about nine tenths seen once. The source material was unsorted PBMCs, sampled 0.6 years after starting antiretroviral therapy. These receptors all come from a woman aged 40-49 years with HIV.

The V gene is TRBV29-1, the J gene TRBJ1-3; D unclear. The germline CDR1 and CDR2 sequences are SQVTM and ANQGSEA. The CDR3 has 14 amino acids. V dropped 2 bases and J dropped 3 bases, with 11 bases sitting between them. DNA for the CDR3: TGCAGCGTTGAATTGTTTGAGAGTGGAAACACCATATATTTT. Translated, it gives CSVELFESGNTIYF.

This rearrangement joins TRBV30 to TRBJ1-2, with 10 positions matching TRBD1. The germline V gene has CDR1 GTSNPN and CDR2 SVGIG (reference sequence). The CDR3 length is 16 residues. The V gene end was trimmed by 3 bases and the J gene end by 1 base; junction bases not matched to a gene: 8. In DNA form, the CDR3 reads TGTGCCTGGAGACCTAGACAGGGGGCCGGTAACTATGGCTACACCTTC. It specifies CAWRPRQGAGNYGYTF.

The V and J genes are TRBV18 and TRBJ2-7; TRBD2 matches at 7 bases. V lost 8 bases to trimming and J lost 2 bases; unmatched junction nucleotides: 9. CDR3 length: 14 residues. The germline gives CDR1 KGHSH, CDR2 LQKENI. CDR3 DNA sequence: TGTGCCAGCAAACTTGGGGGGACTACCTACGAGCAGTACTTC. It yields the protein CASKLGGTTYEQYF.

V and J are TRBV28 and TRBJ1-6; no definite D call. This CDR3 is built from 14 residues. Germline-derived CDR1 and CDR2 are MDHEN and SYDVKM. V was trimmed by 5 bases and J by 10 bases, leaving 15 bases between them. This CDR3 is CASSHLVGGSPLHF. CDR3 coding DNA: TGTGCCAGCAGTCATCTTGTGGGTGGATCACCCCTCCACTTT.

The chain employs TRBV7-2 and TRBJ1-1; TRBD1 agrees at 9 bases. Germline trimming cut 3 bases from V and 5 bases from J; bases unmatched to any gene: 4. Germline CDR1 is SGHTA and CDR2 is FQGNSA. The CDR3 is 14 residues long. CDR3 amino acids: CASSLTGGKTEAFF. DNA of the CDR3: TGTGCCAGCAGCTTGACAGGGGGAAAGACTGAAGCTTTCTTT.

For the CDR3, the DNA is TGCGCCAGCAGCCAAAGATATGGCGGCCGCACTGGAAACACCATATATTTT. This gives the protein CASSQRYGGRTGNTIYF. The chain is built from TRBV4-3 and TRBJ1-3; D is unclear. CDR3 length equals 17 residues. Germline assignment: CDR1 LGHNA and CDR2 YSLEER. Trimming pared 2 bases from V and 2 bases from J, leaving 16 bases between.

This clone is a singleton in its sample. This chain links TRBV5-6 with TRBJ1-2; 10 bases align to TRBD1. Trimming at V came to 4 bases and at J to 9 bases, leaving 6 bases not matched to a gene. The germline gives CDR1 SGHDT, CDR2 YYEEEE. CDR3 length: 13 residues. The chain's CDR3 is CASSGGQGESYTF. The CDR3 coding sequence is TGTGCCAGCAGCGGCGGACAGGGGGAGAGCTACACCTTC.

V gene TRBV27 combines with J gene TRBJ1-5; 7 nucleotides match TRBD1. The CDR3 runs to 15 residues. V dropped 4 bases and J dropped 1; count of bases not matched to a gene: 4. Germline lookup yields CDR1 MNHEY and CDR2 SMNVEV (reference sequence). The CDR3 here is CASSSGTASNQPQHF. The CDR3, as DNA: TGTGCCAGCAGTTCCGGGACAGCAAGCAATCAGCCCCAGCATTTT.

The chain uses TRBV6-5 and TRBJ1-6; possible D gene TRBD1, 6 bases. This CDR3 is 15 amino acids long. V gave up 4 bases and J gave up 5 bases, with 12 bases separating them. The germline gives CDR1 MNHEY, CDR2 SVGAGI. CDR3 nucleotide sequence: TGTGCCAGCAGTTCAACGGGACACAATAATTCACCCCTCCACTTT. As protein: CASSSTGHNNSPLHF.

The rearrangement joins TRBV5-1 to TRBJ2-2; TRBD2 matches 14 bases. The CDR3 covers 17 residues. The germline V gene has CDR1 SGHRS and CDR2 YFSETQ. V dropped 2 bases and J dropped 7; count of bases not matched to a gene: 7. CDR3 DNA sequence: TGCGCCAGCAGCTTCTGGGGACTAGCGGGGGATGGCGGGGAGCTGTTTTTT. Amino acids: CASSFWGLAGDGGELFF.

CDR3 region: CASSVGLLNTIYF. In DNA, the CDR3 is TGTGCCAGCAGCGTAGGTCTGTTAAACACCATATATTTT. This chain links TRBV9 with TRBJ1-3; the D is unclear. CDR3 size: 13 residues. Trimming shortened V by 0 bases and J by 6 bases, and 7 bases separated the two germline ends. Per germline, CDR1 SGDLS and CDR2 YYNGEE.

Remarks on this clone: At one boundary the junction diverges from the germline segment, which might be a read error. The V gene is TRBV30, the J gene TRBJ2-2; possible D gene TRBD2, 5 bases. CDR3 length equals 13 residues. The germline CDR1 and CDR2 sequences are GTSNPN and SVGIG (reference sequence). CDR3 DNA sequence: TGTGCCTGGAGTGTTTCCCACAACGGGAAGCTGTTTTTT. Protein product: CAWSVSHNGKLFF.